This T cell receptor beta chain stems from a study of T-cell reconstitution after alpha-beta-depleted transplantation in children. Study-level findings and limits: For some patients, TCRbeta diversity was high at day 60 because of recipient T cells and thymic progenitors that survived. Several hundred expanded graft clones reportedly gave rise to the alpha-beta T cells present about two months after transplant. A year post-transplant, T-cell counts and diversity derived mostly from newly produced T cells.

This clonotype was counted a single time. Antigen specificity is unknown. It was with unique molecular identifiers that the TCRbeta library was prepared. One entry per CDR3 protein, called by TCRdb with MiXCR from the PCR reads. Of approximately 250,000 distinct CDR3 sequences in the sample, roughly 23% are singletons; the top ten hold more than 2%. Germline CDR1 SGHRS, CDR2 YFSETQ. Unmatched junction bases numbered 4, after V lost 4 bases and J lost 0 bases. The CDR3 spans 15 residues. The chain joins TRBV5-1 to TRBJ1-3, with 7 nucleotides matching TRBD1. The sequence came from a girl aged 2 to 10 with Fanconi anemia, due to receive a stem cell transplant. This specimen was PBMCs, taken before TCRalphabeta/CD19-depleted stem cell transplant. CDR3: CASSRGQASGNTIYF. In DNA, the CDR3 is TGCGCCAGCAGCCGTGGACAGGCCTCTGGAAACACCATATATTTT.